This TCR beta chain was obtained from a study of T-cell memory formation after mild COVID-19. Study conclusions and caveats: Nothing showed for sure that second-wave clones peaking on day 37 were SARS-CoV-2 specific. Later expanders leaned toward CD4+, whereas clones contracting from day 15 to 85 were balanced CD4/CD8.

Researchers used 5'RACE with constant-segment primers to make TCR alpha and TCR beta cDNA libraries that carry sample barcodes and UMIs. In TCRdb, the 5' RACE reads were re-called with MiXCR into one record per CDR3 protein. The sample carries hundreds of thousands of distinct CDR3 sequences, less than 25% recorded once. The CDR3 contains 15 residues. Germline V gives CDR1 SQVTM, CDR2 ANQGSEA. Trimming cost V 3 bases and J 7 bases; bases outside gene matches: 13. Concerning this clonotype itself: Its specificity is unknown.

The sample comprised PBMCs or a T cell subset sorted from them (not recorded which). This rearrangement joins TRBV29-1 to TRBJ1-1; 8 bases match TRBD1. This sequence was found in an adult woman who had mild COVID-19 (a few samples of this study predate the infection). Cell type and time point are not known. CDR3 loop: CSVDRTGKTRHEAFF. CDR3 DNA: TGCAGCGTTGACCGGACAGGGAAGACCAGACATGAAGCTTTCTTT.